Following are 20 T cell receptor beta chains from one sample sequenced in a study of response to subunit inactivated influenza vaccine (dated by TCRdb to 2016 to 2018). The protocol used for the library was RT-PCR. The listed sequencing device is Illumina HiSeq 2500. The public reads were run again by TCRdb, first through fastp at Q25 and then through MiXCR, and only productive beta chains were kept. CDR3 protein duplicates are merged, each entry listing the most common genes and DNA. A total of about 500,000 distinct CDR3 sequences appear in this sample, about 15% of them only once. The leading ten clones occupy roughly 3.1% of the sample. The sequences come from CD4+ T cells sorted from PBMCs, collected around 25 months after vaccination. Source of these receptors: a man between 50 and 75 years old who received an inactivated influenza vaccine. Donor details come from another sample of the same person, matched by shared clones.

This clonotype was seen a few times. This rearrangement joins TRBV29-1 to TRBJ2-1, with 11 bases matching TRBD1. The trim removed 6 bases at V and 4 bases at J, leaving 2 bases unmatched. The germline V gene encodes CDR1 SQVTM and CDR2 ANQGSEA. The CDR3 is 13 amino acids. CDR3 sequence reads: CSVDRGLYNEQFF. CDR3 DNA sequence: TGCAGCGTGGACAGGGGGCTGTACAATGAGCAGTTCTTC.

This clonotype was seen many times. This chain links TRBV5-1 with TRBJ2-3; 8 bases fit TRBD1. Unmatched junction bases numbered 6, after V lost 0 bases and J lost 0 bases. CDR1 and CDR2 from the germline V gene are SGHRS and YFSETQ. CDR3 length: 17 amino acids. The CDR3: CASSLGSGTGSTDTQYF. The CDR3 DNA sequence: TGCGCCAGCAGCTTGGGCTCCGGGACAGGTAGCACAGATACGCAGTATTTT.

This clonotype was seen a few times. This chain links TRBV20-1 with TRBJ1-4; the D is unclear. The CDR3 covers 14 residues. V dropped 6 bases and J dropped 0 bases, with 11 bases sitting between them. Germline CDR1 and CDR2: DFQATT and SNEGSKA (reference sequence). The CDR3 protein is CSAQAGSTNEKLFF. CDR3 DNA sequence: TGCAGTGCCCAAGCCGGCTCAACTAATGAAAAACTGTTTTTT.

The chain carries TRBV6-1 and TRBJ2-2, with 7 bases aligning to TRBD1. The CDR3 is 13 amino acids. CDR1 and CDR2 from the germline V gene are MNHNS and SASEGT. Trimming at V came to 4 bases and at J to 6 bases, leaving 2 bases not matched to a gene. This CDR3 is CASSAGGSGELFF. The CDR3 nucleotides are TGTGCCAGCAGTGCAGGGGGATCCGGGGAGCTGTTTTTT.

The chain's CDR3 is CASSGTSGILAKNIQYF. CDR3 in DNA: TGTGCCAGCAGCGGGACTAGCGGGATTCTAGCCAAAAACATTCAGTACTTC. The genes are TRBV21-1 and TRBJ2-4; TRBD2 is the table's D call, not checked against the DNA. TRBV21-1 is given as a pseudogene. This CDR3 contains 17 residues.

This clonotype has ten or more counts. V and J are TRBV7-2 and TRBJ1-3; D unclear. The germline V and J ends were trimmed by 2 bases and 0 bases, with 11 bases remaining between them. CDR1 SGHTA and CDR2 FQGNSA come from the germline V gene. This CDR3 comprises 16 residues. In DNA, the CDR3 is TGTGCCAGCAGCTTAATGTCTTCTTCCTCTGGAAACACCATATATTTT. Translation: CASSLMSSSSGNTIYF. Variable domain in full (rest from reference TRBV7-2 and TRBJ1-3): GAGVSQSPSNKVTEKGKDVELRCDPISGHTALYWYRQSLGQGLEFLIYFQGNSAPDKSGLPSDRFSAERTGGSVSTLTIQRTQQEDSAVYLCASSLMSSSSGNTIYFGEGSWLTVV.

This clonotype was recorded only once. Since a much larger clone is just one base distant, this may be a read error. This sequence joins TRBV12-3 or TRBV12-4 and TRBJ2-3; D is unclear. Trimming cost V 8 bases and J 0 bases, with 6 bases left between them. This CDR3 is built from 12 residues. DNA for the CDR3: TGTGCCAGCGGTTCGAGCACAGATACGCAGTATTTT. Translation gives CASGSSTDTQYF.

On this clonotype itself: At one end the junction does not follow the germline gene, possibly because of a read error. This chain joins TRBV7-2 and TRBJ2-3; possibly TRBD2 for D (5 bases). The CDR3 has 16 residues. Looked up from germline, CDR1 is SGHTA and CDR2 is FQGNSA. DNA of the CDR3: TGTGCCAGCAGCTTAGTGATAGCGCAGAGCATAGATACGCAGTATTTT. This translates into CASSLVIAQSIDTQYF.

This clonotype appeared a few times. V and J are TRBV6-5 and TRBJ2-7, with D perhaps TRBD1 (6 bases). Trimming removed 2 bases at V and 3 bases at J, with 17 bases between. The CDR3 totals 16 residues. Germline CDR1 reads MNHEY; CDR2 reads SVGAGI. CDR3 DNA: TGTGCCAGCAGTTACACAGGGAACCGGCCATTCTACGAGCAGTACTTC. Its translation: CASSYTGNRPFYEQYF.

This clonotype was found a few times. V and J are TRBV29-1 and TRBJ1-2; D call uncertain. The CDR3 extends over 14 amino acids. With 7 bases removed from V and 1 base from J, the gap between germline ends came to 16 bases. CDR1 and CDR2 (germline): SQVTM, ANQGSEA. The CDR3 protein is CSARPSGFNYGYTF. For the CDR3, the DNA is TGCAGCGCCAGACCCTCGGGGTTTAACTATGGCTACACCTTC.

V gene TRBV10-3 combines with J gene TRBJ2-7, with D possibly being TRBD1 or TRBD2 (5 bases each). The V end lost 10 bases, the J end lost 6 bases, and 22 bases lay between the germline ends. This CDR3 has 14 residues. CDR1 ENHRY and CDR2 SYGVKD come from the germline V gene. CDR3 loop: CATLDFGLGAEQYF. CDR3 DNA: TGTGCCACCCTGGACTTCGGGTTAGGGGCCGAGCAGTACTTC.

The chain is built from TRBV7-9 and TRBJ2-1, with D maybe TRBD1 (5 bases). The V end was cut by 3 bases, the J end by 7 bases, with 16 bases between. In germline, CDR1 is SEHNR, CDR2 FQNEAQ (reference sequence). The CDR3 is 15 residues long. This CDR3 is CASSFFMTEKNEQFF. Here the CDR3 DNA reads TGTGCCAGCAGCTTCTTTATGACAGAGAAGAATGAGCAGTTCTTC.

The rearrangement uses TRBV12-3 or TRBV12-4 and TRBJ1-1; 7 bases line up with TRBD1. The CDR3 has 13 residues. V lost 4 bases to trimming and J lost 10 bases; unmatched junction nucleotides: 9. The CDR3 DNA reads TGTGCCAGCAGTTGGCAACAGGGGAATGGAGCTTTCTTT. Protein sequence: CASSWQQGNGAFF.

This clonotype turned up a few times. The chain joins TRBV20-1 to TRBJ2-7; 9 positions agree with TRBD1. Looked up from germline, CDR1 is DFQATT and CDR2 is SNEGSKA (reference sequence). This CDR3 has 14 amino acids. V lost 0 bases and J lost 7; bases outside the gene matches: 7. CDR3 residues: CSAREGQGLLEQYF. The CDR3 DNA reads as TGCAGTGCTAGAGAAGGACAGGGGCTATTGGAGCAGTACTTC.

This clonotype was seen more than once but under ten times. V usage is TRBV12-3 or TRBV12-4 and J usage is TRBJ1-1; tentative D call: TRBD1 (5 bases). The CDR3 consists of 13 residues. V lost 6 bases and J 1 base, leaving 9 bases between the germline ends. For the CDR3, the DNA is TGTGCCAGCAGGTTCACAGGGAACACTGAAGCTTTCTTT. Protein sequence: CASRFTGNTEAFF.

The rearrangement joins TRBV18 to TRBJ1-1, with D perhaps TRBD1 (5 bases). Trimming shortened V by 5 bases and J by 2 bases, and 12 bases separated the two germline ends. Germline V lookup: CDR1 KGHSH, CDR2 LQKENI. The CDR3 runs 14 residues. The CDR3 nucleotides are TGTGCCAGCTCAGAACAGGCGTCTAACACTGAAGCTTTCTTT. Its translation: CASSEQASNTEAFF.

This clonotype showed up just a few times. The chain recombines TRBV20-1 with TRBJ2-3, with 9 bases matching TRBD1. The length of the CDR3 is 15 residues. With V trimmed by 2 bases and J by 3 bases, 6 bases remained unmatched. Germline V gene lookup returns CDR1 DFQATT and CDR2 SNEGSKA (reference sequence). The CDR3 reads CSARTDRGITDTQYF. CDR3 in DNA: TGCAGTGCTAGAACAGACAGGGGGATTACAGATACGCAGTATTTT.

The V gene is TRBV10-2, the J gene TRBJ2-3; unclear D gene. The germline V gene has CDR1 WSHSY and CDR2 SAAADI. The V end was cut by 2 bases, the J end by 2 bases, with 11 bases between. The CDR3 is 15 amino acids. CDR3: CASSEALSTTDTQYF. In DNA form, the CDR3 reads TGCGCCAGCAGTGAGGCTCTGAGCACCACAGATACGCAGTATTTT.

Here the CDR3 reads CSASTPRQEEKETQYF. CDR3 in DNA: TGCAGTGCTAGTACCCCGCGACAGGAGGAAAAAGAGACCCAGTACTTC. V and J are TRBV20-1 and TRBJ2-5; D might be TRBD1 (6 bases). The CDR3 contains 16 residues. Germline CDR1 is DFQATT and CDR2 is SNEGSKA (reference sequence). Between the trimmed V and J ends, which lost 3 bases and 3 bases, there was a span of 20 bases.

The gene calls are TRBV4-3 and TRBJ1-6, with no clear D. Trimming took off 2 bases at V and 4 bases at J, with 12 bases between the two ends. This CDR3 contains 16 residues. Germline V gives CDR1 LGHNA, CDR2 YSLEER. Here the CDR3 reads CASSQLKETYNSPLHF. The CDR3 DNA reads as TGCGCCAGCAGCCAATTAAAGGAAACTTATAATTCACCCCTCCACTTT.